Each of the 14 T cell receptor beta chains below was sequenced from the same sample in a study of CD8 T cells in Susac syndrome (dated by TCRdb to the late 2010s). Library construction relied on the immunoSEQ multiplex PCR assay. RNA was extracted using the RNeasy kit, and about 0.45 to 1 ug of the RNA was reverse transcribed with random hexamers. TCRdb reprocessing: public reads trimmed at Q25 with fastp, clones called with MiXCR, in-frame beta chains kept. Here each entry gathers all rows of one CDR3 protein and keeps the most common genes and DNA. The sample table records under 250,000 distinct CDR3 sequences; approximately 92% of these occur just once. The ten largest make up around 0.072% of the sample. Sequencing input: CD4+ T cells from PBMCs. These receptors were taken from a human donor with multiple sclerosis.

The chain recombines TRBV4-2 with TRBJ2-1; no clear D. From germline, CDR1 is LGHNA and CDR2 YNFKEQ. The V end was cut by 2 bases, the J end by 6 bases, with 8 bases between. The CDR3 extends over 13 amino acids. The CDR3 DNA follows: TGTGCCAGCAGCCAATATAGGAGCAATGAGCAGTTCTTC. As protein: CASSQYRSNEQFF.

This rearrangement joins TRBV19 to TRBJ2-5; D remains unclear. Germline V gene sequence: CDR1 LNHDA, CDR2 SQIVND (reference sequence). The V end was cut by 0 bases, the J end by 5 bases, with 7 bases between. The CDR3 has 13 residues. The CDR3 DNA follows: TGTGCCAGTAGTATAGATGTATCGGAGACCCAGTACTTC. It encodes CASSIDVSETQYF. Based on the CDR3 plus reference TRBV19 and TRBJ2-5, the full variable domain is DGGITQSPKYLFRKEGQNVTLSCEQNLNHDAMYWYRQDPGQGLRLIYYSQIVNDFQKGDIAEGYSVSREKKESFPLTVTSAQKNPTAFYLCASSIDVSETQYFGPGTRLLVL.

The chain couples TRBV20-1 to TRBJ1-1; D remains unclear. The germline CDR1 and CDR2 sequences are DFQATT and SNEGSKA (reference sequence). V dropped 6 bases and J dropped 5 bases, with 19 bases sitting between them. There are 14 residues in the CDR3. The CDR3 nucleotides are TGCAGTGCCACAATCCCGGGAGGTATAACTGAAGCTTTCTTT. Translating it yields CSATIPGGITEAFF.

This sequence joins TRBV10-3 and TRBJ2-1; 7 nucleotides match TRBD2. V gave up 4 bases and J gave up 5 bases; unmatched junction bases: 2. Germline V lookup: CDR1 ENHRY, CDR2 SYGVKD. CDR3 length: 13 amino acids. The CDR3 protein is CAISGLANNEQFF. The CDR3 DNA sequence: TGTGCCATCAGTGGACTAGCCAACAATGAGCAGTTCTTC.

V usage is TRBV10-3 and J usage is TRBJ1-5; D remains ambiguous. The germline gives CDR1 ENHRY, CDR2 SYGVKD. The CDR3 covers 15 residues. V was pared by 3 bases and J by 5 bases, with 14 bases between. The DNA for the CDR3 is TGTGCCATCAGTGATCCCAGAAGTTTCGATCAGCCCCAGCATTTT. This encodes CAISDPRSFDQPQHF.

The V gene is TRBV6-1, the J gene TRBJ2-2, with D uncertain. Germline CDR1 reads MNHNS; CDR2 reads SASEGT. This CDR3 has 14 amino acids. V lost 6 bases to trimming and J lost 8 bases, with 16 bases between them. CDR3 region: CASRPRTFEGELFF. Written as DNA, the CDR3 is TGTGCCAGCAGGCCCCGGACCTTTGAGGGGGAGCTGTTTTTT.

The chain is built from TRBV18 and TRBJ2-3, with no clear D. CDR3 length: 14 residues. The ends were cut back, 4 bases at V and 0 bases at J, with 8 bases in the middle. Germline CDR1 and CDR2: KGHSH and LQKENI. The CDR3 loop reads CASSRSESTDTQYF. The CDR3 DNA sequence: TGTGCCAGCTCACGGAGTGAAAGCACAGATACGCAGTATTTT. Full variable domain (missing parts from reference TRBV18 and TRBJ2-3): NAGVMQNPRHLVRRRGQEARLRCSPMKGHSHVYWYRQLPEEGLKFMVYLQKENIIDESGMPKERFSAEFPKEGPSILRIQQVVRGDSAAYFCASSRSESTDTQYFGPGTRLTVL.

V usage is TRBV29-1 and J usage is TRBJ2-1, with D unclear. The CDR3 has 11 residues. The germline V and J ends were trimmed by 4 bases and 7 bases, with 8 bases remaining between them. Germline values: CDR1 SQVTM, CDR2 ANQGSEA. CDR3 amino acids: CSVVPQNEQFF. The CDR3 nucleotides are TGCAGCGTTGTACCCCAAAATGAGCAGTTCTTC.

The J gene is TRBJ2-3, the V gene TRBV11-2, with D perhaps TRBD1 or TRBD2 (6 bases each). Trimming took off 5 bases at V and 0 bases at J, with 21 bases between the two ends. CDR1 is SGHAT and CDR2 is FQNNGV in the germline V gene. This CDR3 is built from 18 residues. CDR3 sequence (DNA): TGTGCCAGCAGCCAGGGGCGAGGGCGGGGCAAGAGCACAGATACGCAGTATTTT. Translating it yields CASSQGRGRGKSTDTQYF.

V gene TRBV6-5 combines with J gene TRBJ2-1; D may be TRBD1 or TRBD2 (6 bases each). Trimming pared 2 bases from V and 8 bases from J, leaving 22 bases between. The germline V gene encodes CDR1 MNHEY and CDR2 SVGAGI. This CDR3 contains 17 residues. CDR3 protein: CASSYRPGGTRGDEQFF. CDR3 nucleotides: TGTGCCAGCAGTTACCGCCCCGGTGGCACTAGGGGGGATGAGCAGTTCTTC.

The genes are TRBV14 and TRBJ2-7; D perhaps matches TRBD1 (6 bases). V was clipped by 1 base and J by 3 bases, with 19 bases between them. The CDR3 is made up of 17 amino acids. Germline V CDR1 and CDR2: SGHDN, FVKESK. The CDR3 DNA reads as TGTGCCAGCAGCCAAGGAGGGCCAACCCAGGGGTTCTACGAGCAGTACGTC. Protein sequence: CASSQGGPTQGFYEQYV.

The chain employs TRBV20-1 and TRBJ1-5; D is unclear. Germline values: CDR1 DFQATT, CDR2 SNEGSKA (reference sequence). The CDR3 is made up of 15 amino acids. Trimming removed 0 bases at V and 6 bases at J, with 15 bases between. The CDR3: CSARDRLFFGQPQHF. CDR3 DNA: TGCAGTGCTAGAGATCGCCTGTTTTTCGGTCAGCCCCAGCATTTT.

J is TRBJ2-3 and V is TRBV30, with D hard to call. With 4 bases removed from V and 2 bases from J, the gap between germline ends came to 10 bases. The germline CDR1 and CDR2 sequences are GTSNPN and SVGIG (reference sequence). The CDR3 is made up of 13 amino acids. The CDR3 sequence is CAWIKDNTDTQYF. The CDR3, as DNA: TGTGCCTGGATAAAGGATAACACAGATACGCAGTATTTT.

V usage is TRBV12-3 or TRBV12-4 and J usage is TRBJ2-7, with 7 bases lining up with TRBD2. This CDR3 is 13 amino acids long. The V and J ends lost 6 bases and 6 bases, in that order; junction bases with no gene match: 8. The CDR3, as DNA: TGTGCCAGCAGCCCTGGGGGGGGACGCGAGCAGTACTTC. Protein: CASSPGGGREQYF.